One sample yielded the 10 T cell receptor beta chains listed below, sequenced in a study of cytomegalovirus exposure and HLA in healthy donors. The PCR employed 60 Vbeta primers together with 13 Jbeta primers. Sequenced by immunoSEQ multiplex PCR; TCRdb stores in-frame clones only, minus some. The sample shows under 150,000 clones, roughly 85% of them seen only once. Sequencing was performed on PBMCs. These receptor sequences come from a boy aged 5-17 years in good health and CMV-seronegative.

V and J are TRBV30 and TRBJ2-4; 7 bases line up with TRBD1. Germline loops: CDR1 GTSNPN, CDR2 SVGIG (reference sequence). This CDR3 has 15 amino acids. With 5 bases clipped from V and 0 bases from J, the junction kept 7 bases outside the gene matches. The CDR3 is CAWDRDPLAKNIQYF. The CDR3 DNA is TGTGCCTGGGACAGGGACCCTCTAGCCAAAAACATTCAGTACTTC.

This clone was observed a handful of times. The V call is TRBV19, the J call TRBJ1-5, with D unresolved. Germline assignment: CDR1 LNHDA and CDR2 SQIVND (reference sequence). Trimming took 5 bases from V and 7 from J, leaving 12 bases between them. This CDR3 comprises 13 residues. In DNA, the CDR3 is TGTGCCAGTAGTCCTGGAGGCGAACAGCCCCAGCATTTT. This translates into CASSPGGEQPQHF.

This chain links TRBV27 with TRBJ2-5; TRBD1 matches 8 bases. Unmatched junction bases numbered 15, after V lost 4 bases and J lost 2 bases. The CDR3 contains 18 residues. Germline values: CDR1 MNHEY, CDR2 SMNVEV (reference sequence). CDR3 bases: TGTGCCAGCAGTTCCCGCTTATCGGACAGGGACCAACAAGAGACCCAGTACTTC. As protein: CASSSRLSDRDQQETQYF.

This clone has only one observation. The same CDR3 also results from other DNA sequences found in this sample. The chain links TRBV10-3 to TRBJ2-7; D uncertain. The germline CDR1 and CDR2 sequences are ENHRY and SYGVKD. CDR3 length equals 12 residues. V was clipped by 3 bases and J by 0 bases, with 3 bases between them. The CDR3 is CAISDNSYEQYF. For the CDR3, the DNA is TGTGCCATCAGTGACAACTCCTACGAGCAGTACTTC.

The chain combines TRBV15 with TRBJ2-7, with 7 bases lining up with TRBD1. The V segment lost 5 bases and the J segment 5 bases; nucleotides outside the gene matches: 6. CDR1 is LNHNV, CDR2 YYDKDF, per germline (reference sequence). The length of the CDR3 is 13 residues. The CDR3 protein is CATSLGQLDEQYF. In DNA, the CDR3 is TGTGCCACCAGCCTGGGACAGCTGGACGAGCAGTACTTC.

This clone came up a few times. The DNA for the CDR3 is TGTGCCGTCCCTCGGGGGCGGGGGACTGGGGCCAACGTCCTGACTTTC. Amino acids: CAVPRGRGTGANVLTF. The rearrangement joins TRBV2 to TRBJ2-6; TRBD2 might be the D (7 bases). The ends were cut back, 11 bases at V and 2 bases at J, with 19 bases in the middle. The germline V gene has CDR1 SNHLY and CDR2 FYNNEI. The CDR3 extends over 16 amino acids.

In this sample, this clone turned up a few times. The chain carries TRBV5-4 and TRBJ2-3; D might be TRBD1 (6 bases). V lost 0 bases and J 5 bases, leaving 7 bases between the germline ends. This CDR3 has 13 residues. CDR1 and CDR2 (germline): SGHNT, YYREEE (reference sequence). In nucleotides, the CDR3 is TGTGCCAGCAGCTTGGACAGGGTAGATACGCAGTATTTT. Protein: CASSLDRVDTQYF.

This clone was found a few times. CDR3 region: CASSQDKATGKYYGYTF. In DNA, the CDR3 is TGCGCCAGCAGCCAAGATAAGGCGACAGGGAAATACTATGGCTACACCTTC. The genes are TRBV4-1 and TRBJ1-2; 7 bases agree with TRBD1. With 0 bases clipped from V and 3 bases from J, the junction kept 10 bases outside the gene matches. The CDR3 loop spans 17 amino acids. Germline values: CDR1 MGHRA, CDR2 YSYEKL.

The V gene is TRBV7-9, the J gene TRBJ2-7; 12 nucleotides agree with TRBD2. The CDR3 spans 16 residues. Germline V gene lookup returns CDR1 SEHNR and CDR2 FQNEAQ (reference sequence). V gave up 8 bases and J gave up 0 bases; unmatched junction bases: 8. The CDR3 region has the DNA TGTGCCAGCGGACTTACTAGCGGGAGGACCTCCTACGAGCAGTACTTC. This translates into CASGLTSGRTSYEQYF.

J is TRBJ2-5 and V is TRBV28, with D tentatively TRBD1 (6 bases). V dropped 2 bases and J dropped 5 bases, with 12 bases sitting between them. This CDR3 is 14 amino acids long. Germline V lookup: CDR1 MDHEN, CDR2 SYDVKM. For the CDR3, the DNA is TGTGCCAGCAGTTTACCCGGGACACACGAGACCCAGTACTTC. Translation: CASSLPGTHETQYF.